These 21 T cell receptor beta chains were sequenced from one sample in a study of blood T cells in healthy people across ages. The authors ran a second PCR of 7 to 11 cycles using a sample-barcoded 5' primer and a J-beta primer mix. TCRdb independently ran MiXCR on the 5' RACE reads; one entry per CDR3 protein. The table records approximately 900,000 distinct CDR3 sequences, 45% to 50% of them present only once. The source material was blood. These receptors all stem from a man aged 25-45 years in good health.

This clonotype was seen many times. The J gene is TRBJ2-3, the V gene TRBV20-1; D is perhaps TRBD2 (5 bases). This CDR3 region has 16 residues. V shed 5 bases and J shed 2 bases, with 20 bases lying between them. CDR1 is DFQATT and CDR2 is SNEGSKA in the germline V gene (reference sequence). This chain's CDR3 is CSAYRPWSGPTDTQYF. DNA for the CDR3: TGCAGTGCTTACCGCCCATGGAGCGGACCCACAGATACGCAGTATTTT.

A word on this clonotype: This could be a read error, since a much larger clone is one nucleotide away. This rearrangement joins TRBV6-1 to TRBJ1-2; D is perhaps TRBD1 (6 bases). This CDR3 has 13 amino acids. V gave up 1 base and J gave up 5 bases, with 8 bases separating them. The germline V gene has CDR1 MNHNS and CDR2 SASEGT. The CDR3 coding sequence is TGTGCCAGCAGTGAAGGACAGGTTTATGGCTACACCTTC. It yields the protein CASSEGQVYGYTF.

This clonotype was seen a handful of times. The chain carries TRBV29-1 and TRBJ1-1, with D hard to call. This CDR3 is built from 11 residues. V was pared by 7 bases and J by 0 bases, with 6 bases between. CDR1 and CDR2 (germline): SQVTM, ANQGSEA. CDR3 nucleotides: TGCAGCGACACCGTGAACACTGAAGCTTTCTTT. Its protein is CSDTVNTEAFF.

CDR3 loop: CASSRIMTDSASSYEQYF. The DNA for the CDR3 is TGCGCCAGCAGCCGTATAATGACGGACAGTGCCTCCTCCTACGAGCAGTACTTC. The J gene is TRBJ2-7, the V gene TRBV5-1; a possible D gene is TRBD1 (6 bases). The V gene's germline CDR1 is SGHRS and CDR2 YFSETQ. The V gene lost 4 bases and the J gene lost 0 bases, with 23 bases spanning the gap. The CDR3 runs to 18 residues.

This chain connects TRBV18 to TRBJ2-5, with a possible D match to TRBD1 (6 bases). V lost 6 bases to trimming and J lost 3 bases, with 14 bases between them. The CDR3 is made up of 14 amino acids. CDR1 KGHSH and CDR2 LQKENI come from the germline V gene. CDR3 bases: TGTGCCAGCTCTCAGACTTGGACAGAAGAGACCCAGTACTTC. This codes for CASSQTWTEETQYF.

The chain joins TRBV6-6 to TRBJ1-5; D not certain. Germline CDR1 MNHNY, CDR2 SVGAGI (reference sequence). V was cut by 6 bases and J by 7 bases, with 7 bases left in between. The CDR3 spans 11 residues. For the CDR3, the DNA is TGTGCCAGCAGGGGAGGCCAGCCCCAGCATTTT. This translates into CASRGGQPQHF.

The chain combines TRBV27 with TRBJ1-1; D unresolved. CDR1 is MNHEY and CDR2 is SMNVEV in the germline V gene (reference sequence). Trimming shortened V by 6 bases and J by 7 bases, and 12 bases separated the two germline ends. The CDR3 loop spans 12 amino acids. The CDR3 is CASSRPFLEAFF. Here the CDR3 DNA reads TGTGCCAGCAGCCGACCGTTCCTTGAAGCTTTCTTT.

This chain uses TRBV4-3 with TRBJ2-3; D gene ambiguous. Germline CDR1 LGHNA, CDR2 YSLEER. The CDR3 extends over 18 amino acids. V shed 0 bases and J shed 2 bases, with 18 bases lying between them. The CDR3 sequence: CASSQEGRTSTPTDTQYF. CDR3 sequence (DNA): TGCGCCAGCAGCCAAGAAGGTCGTACTTCCACTCCCACAGATACGCAGTATTTT.

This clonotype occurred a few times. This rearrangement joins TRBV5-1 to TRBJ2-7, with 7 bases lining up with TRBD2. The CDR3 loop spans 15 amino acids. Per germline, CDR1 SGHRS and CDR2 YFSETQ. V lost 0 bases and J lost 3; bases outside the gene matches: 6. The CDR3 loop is CASSLEAGYNYEQYF. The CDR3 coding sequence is TGCGCCAGCAGCTTGGAAGCGGGGTATAACTACGAGCAGTACTTC.

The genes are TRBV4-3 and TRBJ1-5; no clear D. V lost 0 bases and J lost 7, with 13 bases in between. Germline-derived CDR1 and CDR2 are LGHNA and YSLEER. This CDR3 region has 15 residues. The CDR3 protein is CASSQDGPIGQPQHF. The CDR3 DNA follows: TGCGCCAGCAGCCAAGATGGGCCTATAGGACAGCCCCAGCATTTT.

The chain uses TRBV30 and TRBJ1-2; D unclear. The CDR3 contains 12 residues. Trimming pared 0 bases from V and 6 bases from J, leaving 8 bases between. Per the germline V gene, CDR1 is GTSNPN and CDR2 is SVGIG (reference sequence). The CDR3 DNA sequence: TGTGCCTGGAGTGTGAGAGGGAATGGCTACACCTTC. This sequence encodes CAWSVRGNGYTF.

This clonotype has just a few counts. DNA of the CDR3: TGTGCCAGCAGTTCCCCCCCCCGGGGGTACTATGGCTACACCTTC. Protein: CASSSPPRGYYGYTF. This chain uses TRBV28 with TRBJ1-2; tentative D call: TRBD1 (5 bases). The CDR3 is made up of 15 amino acids. The germline CDR1 and CDR2 sequences are MDHEN and SYDVKM. The ends were cut back, 4 bases at V and 3 bases at J, with 15 bases in the middle.

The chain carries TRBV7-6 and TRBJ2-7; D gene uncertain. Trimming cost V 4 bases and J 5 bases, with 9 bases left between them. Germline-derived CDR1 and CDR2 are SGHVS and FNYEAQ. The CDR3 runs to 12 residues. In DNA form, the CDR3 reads TGTGCCAGCAGCTCAGTTAGCAACGAGCAGTACTTC. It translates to CASSSVSNEQYF. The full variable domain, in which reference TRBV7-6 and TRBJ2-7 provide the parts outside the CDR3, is GAGVSQSPRYKVTKRGQDVALRCDPISGHVSLYWYRQALGQGPEFLTYFNYEAQQDKSGLPNDRFSAERPEGSISTLTIQRTEQRDSAMYRCASSSVSNEQYFGPGTRLTVT.

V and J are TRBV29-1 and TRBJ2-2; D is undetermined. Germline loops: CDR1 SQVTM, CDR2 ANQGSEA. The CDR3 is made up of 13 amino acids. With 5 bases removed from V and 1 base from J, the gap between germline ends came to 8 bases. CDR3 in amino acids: CSVLPVNTGELFF. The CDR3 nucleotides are TGCAGCGTTCTCCCGGTGAACACCGGGGAGCTGTTTTTT.

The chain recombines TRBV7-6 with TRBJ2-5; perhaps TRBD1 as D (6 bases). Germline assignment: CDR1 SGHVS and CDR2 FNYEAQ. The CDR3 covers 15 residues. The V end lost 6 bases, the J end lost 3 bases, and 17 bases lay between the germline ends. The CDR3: CASRALDRAKETQYF. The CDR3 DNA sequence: TGTGCCAGCAGGGCTTTGGACAGAGCCAAAGAGACCCAGTACTTC.

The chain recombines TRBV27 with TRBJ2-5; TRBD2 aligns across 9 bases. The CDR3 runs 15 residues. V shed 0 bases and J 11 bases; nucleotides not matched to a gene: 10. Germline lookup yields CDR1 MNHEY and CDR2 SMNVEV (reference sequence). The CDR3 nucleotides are TGTGCCAGCAGTTTATCGATAGCGGGGGTCAATGAGCAGTACTTC. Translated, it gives CASSLSIAGVNEQYF.

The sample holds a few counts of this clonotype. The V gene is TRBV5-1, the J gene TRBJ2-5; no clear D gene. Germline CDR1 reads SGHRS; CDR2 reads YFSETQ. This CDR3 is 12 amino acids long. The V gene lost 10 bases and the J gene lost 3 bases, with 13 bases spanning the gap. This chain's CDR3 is CASSPGKETQYF. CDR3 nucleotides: TGCGCCTCTTCTCCCGGAAAAGAGACCCAGTACTTC. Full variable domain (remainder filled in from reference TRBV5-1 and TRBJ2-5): KAGVTQTPRYLIKTRGQQVTLSCSPISGHRSVSWYQQTPGQGLQFLFEYFSETQRNKGNFPGRFSGRQFSNSRSEMNVSTLELGDSALYLCASSPGKETQYFGPGTRLLVL.

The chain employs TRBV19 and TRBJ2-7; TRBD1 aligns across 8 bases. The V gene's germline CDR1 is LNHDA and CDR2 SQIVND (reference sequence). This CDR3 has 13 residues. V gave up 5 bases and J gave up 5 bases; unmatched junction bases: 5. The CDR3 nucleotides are TGTGCCAGTAGTGGACAGGGATCCCACGAGCAGTACTTC. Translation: CASSGQGSHEQYF.

The CDR3 coding sequence is TGTGCCAGCAGCCTCAGCCAGGCAGGAGGACGAGAGACCCAGTACTTC. Amino acids: CASSLSQAGGRETQYF. The chain has TRBV2 and TRBJ2-5, with D perhaps TRBD2 (5 bases). This CDR3 spans 16 amino acids. The V gene's germline CDR1 is SNHLY and CDR2 FYNNEI. The V and J ends lost 6 bases and 4 bases respectively, with 21 bases between them.

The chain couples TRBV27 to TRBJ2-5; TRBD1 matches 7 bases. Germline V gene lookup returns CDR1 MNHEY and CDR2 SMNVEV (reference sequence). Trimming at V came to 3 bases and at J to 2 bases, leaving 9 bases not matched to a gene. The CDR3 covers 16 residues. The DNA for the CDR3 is TGTGCCAGCAGTTTTACAGGGGTCTCATCGCAAGAGACCCAGTACTTC. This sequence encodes CASSFTGVSSQETQYF.

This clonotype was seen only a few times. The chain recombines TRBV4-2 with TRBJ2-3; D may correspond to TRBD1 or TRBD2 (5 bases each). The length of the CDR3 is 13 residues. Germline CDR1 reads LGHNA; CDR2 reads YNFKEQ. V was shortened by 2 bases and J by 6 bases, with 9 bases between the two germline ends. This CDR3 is CASSQIRGDTQYF. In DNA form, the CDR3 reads TGTGCCAGCAGCCAAATCCGGGGCGATACGCAGTATTTT.